This T cell receptor beta chain was profiled in a study of shared clonotypes between healthy human individuals. Study-level results: Some naive CD4 clonotypes, roughly 5%, turned up in common across a few donors.

The V end was cut by 1 base, the J end by 8 bases, with 14 bases between. The CDR3 spans 14 residues. Germline values: CDR1 SEHNR, CDR2 FQNEAQ (reference sequence). Every subset had its genomic DNA shared out evenly among several immunoSEQ plates. Libraries were prepared by immunoSEQ multiplex PCR; TCRdb keeps only in-frame clonotypes and omits some of them. The table has over 2 million clones, about 95% seen once; the top ten hold roughly 1%. With respect to this clone: Its specificity is unknown.

Naive CD8 cells comprised CD45RO-negative, CCR7-positively selected cells, excluding terminally differentiated effector memory CD45RA+ cells. The specimen was naive CD8+ T cells sorted from blood. This receptor was identified in a man between 18 and 35 years old in good health. The chain carries TRBV7-9 and TRBJ1-2; D might be TRBD1 (5 bases). Written as DNA, the CDR3 is TGTGCCAGCAGCTTAGGGGAGCTTCCAGGGGGCTACACCTTC. Amino acid sequence: CASSLGELPGGYTF.